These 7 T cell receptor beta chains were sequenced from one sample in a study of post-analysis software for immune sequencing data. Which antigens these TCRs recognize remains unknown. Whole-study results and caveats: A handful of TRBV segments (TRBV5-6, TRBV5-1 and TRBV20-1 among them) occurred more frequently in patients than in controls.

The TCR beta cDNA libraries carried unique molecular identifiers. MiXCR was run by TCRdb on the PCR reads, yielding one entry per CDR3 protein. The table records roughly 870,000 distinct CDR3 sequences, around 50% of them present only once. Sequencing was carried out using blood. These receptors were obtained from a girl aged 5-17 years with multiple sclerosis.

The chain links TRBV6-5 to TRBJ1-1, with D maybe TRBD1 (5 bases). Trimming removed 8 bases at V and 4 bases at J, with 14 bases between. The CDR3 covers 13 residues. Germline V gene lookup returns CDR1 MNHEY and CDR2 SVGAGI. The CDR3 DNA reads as TGTGCCAGCGGCCGGGGGTTAGGCACTGAAGCTTTCTTT. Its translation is CASGRGLGTEAFF.

DNA for the CDR3: TGCGCCAGCAGCTTGGCTGCAGGGACGACCCAGGAACCCCTCCACTTT. Its protein is CASSLAAGTTQEPLHF. The rearrangement links TRBV5-1 to TRBJ1-6; weak D call: TRBD1 (5 bases). Trimming removed 0 bases at V and 12 bases at J, with 19 bases between. Germline CDR1 SGHRS, CDR2 YFSETQ. The CDR3 runs to 16 residues.

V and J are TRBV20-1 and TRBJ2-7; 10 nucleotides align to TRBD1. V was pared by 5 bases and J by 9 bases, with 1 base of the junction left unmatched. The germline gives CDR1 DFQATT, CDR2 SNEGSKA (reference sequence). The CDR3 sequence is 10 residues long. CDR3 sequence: CSAGDRGQYF. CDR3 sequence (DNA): TGCAGTGCTGGGGACAGGGGGCAGTACTTC.

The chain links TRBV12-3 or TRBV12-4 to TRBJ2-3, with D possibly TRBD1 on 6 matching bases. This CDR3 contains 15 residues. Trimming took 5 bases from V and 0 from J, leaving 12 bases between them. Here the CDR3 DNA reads TGTGCCAGCAGTCAAGGACAGTCTAGCACAGATACGCAGTATTTT. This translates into CASSQGQSSTDTQYF.

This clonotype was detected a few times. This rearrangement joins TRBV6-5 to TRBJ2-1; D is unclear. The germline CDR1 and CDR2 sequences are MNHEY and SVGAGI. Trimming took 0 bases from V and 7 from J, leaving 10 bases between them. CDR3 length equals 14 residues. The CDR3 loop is CASSYSWTVNEQFF. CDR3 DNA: TGTGCCAGCAGTTACTCGTGGACCGTGAATGAGCAGTTCTTC.

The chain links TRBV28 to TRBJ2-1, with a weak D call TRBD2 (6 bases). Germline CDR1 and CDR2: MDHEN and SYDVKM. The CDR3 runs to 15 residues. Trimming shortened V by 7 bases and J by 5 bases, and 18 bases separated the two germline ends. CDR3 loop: CASTIRRGGNNEQFF. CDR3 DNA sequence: TGTGCCAGCACCATACGACGTGGAGGGAACAATGAGCAGTTCTTC.

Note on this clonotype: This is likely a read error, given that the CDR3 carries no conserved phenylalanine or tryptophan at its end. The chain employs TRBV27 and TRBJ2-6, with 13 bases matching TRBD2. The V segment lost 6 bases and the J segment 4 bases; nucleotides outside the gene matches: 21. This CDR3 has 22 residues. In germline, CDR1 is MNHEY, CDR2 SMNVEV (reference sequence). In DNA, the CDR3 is TGTGCCAGCAGCCTACGCCCGGGGACTAGCGGGACCCTTCTGGGAGGGGCCAACGTCCTGACTTGC. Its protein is CASSLRPGTSGTLLGGANVLTC.